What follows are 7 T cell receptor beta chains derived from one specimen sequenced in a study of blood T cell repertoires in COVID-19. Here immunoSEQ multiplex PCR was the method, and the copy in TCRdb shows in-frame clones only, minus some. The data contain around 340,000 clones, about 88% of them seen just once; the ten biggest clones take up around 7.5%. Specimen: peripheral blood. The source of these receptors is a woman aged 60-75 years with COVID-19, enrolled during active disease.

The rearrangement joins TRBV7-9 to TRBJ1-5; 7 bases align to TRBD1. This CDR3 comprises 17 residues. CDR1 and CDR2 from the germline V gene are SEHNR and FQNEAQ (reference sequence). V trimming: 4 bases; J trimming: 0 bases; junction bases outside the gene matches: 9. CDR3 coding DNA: TGTGCCAGCAGCTCCACCCGACAGGGCAATAGCAATCAGCCCCAGCATTTT. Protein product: CASSSTRQGNSNQPQHF.

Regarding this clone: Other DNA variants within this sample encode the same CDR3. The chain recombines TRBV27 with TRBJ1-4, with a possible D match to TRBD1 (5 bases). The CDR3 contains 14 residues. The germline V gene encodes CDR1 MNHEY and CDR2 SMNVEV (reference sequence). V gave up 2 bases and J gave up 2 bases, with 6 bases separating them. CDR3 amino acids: CASSLRGTNEKLFF. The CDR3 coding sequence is TGTGCCAGCAGTTTAAGGGGCACTAATGAAAAACTGTTTTTT.

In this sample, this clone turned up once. CDR3 bases: TGCGCCAGCAGCTTGGAGGGGCCGAATCACTACGAGCAGTACTTC. It translates to CASSLEGPNHYEQYF. This rearrangement joins TRBV5-1 to TRBJ2-7; D perhaps matches TRBD1 (5 bases). The V gene lost 0 bases and the J gene lost 3 bases, with 13 bases spanning the gap. The CDR3 runs 15 residues. CDR1 is SGHRS and CDR2 is YFSETQ in the germline V gene. The complete variable domain, with remaining parts taken from reference TRBV5-1 and TRBJ2-7, reads KAGVTQTPRYLIKTRGQQVTLSCSPISGHRSVSWYQQTPGQGLQFLFEYFSETQRNKGNFPGRFSGRQFSNSRSEMNVSTLELGDSALYLCASSLEGPNHYEQYFGPGTRLTVT.

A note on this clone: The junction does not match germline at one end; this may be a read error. The CDR3 DNA sequence: TGTGCCAGTAGTTTCAGAAACTACGAGCAGTACTTC. This encodes CASSFRNYEQYF. The chain has TRBV27 and TRBJ2-7; no clear D gene. CDR1 is MNHEY, CDR2 SMNVEV, per germline (reference sequence). The length of the CDR3 is 12 residues.

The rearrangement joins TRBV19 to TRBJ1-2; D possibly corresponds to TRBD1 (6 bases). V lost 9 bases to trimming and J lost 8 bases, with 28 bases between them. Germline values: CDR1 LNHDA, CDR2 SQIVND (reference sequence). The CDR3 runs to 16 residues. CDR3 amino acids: CASRDTMILPPGGYTF. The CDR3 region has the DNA TGTGCCAGCCGGGACACCATGATCCTACCTCCGGGGGGCTACACCTTC. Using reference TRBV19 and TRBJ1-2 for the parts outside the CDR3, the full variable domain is DGGITQSPKYLFRKEGQNVTLSCEQNLNHDAMYWYRQDPGQGLRLIYYSQIVNDFQKGDIAEGYSVSREKKESFPLTVTSAQKNPTAFYLCASRDTMILPPGGYTFGSGTRLTVV.

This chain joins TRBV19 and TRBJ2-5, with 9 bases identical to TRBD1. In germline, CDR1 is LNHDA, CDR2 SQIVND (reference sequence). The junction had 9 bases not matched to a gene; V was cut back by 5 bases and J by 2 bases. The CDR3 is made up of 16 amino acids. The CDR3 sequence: CASSPGTGQSQETQYF. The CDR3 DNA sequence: TGTGCCAGTAGTCCCGGGACAGGGCAGAGTCAAGAGACCCAGTACTTC.

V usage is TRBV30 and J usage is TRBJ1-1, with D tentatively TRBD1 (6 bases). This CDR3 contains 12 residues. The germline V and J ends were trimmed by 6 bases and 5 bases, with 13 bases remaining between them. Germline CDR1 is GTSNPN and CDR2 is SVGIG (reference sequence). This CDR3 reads CACYTGRTEAFF. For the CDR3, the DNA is TGTGCCTGCTACACAGGGCGGACTGAAGCTTTCTTT.